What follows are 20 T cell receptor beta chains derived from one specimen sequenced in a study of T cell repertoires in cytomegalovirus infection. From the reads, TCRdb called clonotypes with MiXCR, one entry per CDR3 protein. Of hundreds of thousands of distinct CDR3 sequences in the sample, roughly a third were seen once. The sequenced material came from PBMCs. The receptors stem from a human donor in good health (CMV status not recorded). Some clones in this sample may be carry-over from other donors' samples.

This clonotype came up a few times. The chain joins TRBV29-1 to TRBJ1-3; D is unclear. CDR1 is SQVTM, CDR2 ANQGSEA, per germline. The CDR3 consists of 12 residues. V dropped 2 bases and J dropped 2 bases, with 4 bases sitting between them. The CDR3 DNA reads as TGCAGCGTTGAATTAGCTGGAAACACCATATATTTT. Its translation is CSVELAGNTIYF.

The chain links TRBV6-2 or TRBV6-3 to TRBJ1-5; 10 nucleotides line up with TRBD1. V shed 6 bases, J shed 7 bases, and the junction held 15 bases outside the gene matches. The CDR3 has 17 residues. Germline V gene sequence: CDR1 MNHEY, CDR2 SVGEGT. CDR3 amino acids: CASSPLQGTGERQPQHF. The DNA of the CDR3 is TGTGCCAGCAGCCCTCTACAGGGGACAGGGGAGCGCCAGCCCCAGCATTTT.

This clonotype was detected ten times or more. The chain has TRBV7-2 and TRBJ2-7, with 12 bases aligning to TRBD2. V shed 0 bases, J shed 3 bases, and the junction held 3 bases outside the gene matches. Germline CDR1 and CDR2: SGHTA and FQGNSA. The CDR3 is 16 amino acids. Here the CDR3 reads CASSLASGLAGYEQYF. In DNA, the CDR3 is TGTGCCAGCAGCTTAGCTTCGGGACTAGCGGGCTACGAGCAGTACTTC.

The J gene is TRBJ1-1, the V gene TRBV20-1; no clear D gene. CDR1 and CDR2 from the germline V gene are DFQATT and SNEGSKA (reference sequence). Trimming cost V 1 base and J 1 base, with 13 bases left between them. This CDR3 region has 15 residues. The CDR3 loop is CSARVGWGRNTEAFF. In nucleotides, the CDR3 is TGCAGTGCTAGAGTTGGCTGGGGAAGGAACACTGAAGCTTTCTTT.

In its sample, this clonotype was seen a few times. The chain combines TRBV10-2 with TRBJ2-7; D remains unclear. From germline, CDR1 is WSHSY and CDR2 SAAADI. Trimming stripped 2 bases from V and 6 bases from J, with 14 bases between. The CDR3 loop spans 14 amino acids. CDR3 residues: CASSEVDHPGEQYF. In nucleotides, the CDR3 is TGCGCCAGCAGTGAGGTTGACCACCCCGGCGAGCAGTACTTC.

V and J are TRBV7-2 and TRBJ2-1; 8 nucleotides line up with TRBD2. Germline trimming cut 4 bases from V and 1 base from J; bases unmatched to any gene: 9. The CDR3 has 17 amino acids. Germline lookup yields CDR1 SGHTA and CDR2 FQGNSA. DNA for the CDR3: TGTGCCAGCAGCTGGGGCGGCGGGGGGAGTTCCTACAATGAGCAGTTCTTC. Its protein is CASSWGGGGSSYNEQFF.

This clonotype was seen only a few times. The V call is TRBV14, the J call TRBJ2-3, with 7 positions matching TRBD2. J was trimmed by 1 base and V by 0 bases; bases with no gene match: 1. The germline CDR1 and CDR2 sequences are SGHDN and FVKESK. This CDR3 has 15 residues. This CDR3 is CASSQDAGGTDTQYF. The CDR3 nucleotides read TGTGCCAGCAGCCAAGACGCGGGGGGCACAGATACGCAGTATTTT.

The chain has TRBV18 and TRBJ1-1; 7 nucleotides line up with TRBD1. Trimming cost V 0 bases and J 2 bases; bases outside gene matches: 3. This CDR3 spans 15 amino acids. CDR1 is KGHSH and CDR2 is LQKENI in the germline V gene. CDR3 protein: CASSPPGTVNTEAFF. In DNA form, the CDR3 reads TGTGCCAGCTCACCACCCGGGACAGTCAACACTGAAGCTTTCTTT.

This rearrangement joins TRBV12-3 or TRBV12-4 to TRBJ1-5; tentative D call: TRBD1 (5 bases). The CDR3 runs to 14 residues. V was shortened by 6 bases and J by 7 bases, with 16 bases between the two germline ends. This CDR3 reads CASRVRDSAQPQHF. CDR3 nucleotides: TGTGCCAGCAGAGTCCGGGACTCGGCCCAGCCCCAGCATTTT.

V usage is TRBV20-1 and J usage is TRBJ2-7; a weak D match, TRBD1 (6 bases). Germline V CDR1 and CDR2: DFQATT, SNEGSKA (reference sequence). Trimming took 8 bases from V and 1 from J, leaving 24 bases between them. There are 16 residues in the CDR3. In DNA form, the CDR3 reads TGCAGTTTAAGGGGCAGGGGCCGCCCCCATTCCTACGAGCAGTACTTC. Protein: CSLRGRGRPHSYEQYF.

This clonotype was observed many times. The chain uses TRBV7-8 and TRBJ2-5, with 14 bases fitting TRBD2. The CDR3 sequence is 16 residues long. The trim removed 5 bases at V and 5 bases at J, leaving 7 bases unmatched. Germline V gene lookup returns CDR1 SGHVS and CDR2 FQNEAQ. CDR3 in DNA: TGTGCCAGCAGCATCAGGACTAGCGGGGGGTGGGAGACCCAGTACTTC. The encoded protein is CASSIRTSGGWETQYF.

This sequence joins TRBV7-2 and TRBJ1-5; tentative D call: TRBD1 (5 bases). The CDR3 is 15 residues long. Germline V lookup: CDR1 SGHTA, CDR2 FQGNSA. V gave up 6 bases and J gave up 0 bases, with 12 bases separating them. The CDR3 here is CASRRTGYSNQPQHF. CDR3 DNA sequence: TGTGCCAGCAGAAGAACAGGTTATAGCAATCAGCCCCAGCATTTT.

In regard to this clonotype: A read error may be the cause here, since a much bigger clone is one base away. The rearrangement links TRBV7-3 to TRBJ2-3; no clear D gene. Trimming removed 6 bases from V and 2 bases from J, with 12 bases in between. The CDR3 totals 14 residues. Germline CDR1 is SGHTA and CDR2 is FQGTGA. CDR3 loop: CASSRPRSTDTQYF. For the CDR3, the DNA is TGTGCCAGCAGTCGGCCGCGCTCCACAGATACGCAGTATTTT.

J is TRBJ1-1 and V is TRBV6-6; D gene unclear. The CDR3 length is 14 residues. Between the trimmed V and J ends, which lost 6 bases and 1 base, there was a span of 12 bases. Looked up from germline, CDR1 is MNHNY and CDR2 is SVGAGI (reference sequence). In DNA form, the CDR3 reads TGTGCCAGCAGAAACACCTACCCGAACACTGAAGCTTTCTTT. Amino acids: CASRNTYPNTEAFF.

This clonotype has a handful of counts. This chain's CDR3 is CASSSLTGFKDYGYTF. Written as DNA, the CDR3 is TGTGCCAGCAGTTCATTGACAGGGTTTAAAGACTATGGCTACACCTTC. The chain employs TRBV6-5 and TRBJ1-2, with TRBD1 identical over 7 bases. This CDR3 contains 16 residues. Germline values: CDR1 MNHEY, CDR2 SVGAGI. V gave up 4 bases and J gave up 3 bases; unmatched junction bases: 11.

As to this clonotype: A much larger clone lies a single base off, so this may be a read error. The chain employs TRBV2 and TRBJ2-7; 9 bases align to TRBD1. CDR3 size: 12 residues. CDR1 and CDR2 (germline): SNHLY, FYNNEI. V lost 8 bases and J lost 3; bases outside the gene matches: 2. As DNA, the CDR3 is TGTGCCAGCGGGGGACAGGGCTACGAGCAGTACTTC. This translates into CASGGQGYEQYF.

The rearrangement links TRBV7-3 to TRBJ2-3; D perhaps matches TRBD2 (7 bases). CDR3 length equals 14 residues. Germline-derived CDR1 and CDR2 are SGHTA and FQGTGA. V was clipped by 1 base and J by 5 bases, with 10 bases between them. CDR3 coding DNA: TGTGCCAGCAGCTTAAGGGGGGGCGAAGATACGCAGTATTTT. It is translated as CASSLRGGEDTQYF.

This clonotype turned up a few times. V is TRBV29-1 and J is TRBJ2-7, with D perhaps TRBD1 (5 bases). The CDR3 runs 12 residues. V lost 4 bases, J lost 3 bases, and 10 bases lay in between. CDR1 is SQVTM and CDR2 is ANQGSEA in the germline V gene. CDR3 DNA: TGCAGCGTTGGGCAGGGCGACTACGAGCAGTACTTC. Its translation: CSVGQGDYEQYF.

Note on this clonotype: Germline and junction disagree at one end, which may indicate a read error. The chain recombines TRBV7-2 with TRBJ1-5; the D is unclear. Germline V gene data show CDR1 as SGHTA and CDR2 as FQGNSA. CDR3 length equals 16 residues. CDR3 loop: CASKVGGREDNQPPHF. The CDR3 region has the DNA TGTGCCAGCAAAGTGGGCGGACGCGAAGACAATCAGCCCCCGCATTTT.

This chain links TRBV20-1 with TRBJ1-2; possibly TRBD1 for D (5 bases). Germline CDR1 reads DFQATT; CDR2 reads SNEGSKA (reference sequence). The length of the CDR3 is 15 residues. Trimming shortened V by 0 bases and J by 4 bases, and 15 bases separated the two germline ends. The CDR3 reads CSARDRRWDGYGYTF. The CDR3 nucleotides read TGCAGTGCTAGAGATCGAAGATGGGACGGCTATGGCTACACCTTC.